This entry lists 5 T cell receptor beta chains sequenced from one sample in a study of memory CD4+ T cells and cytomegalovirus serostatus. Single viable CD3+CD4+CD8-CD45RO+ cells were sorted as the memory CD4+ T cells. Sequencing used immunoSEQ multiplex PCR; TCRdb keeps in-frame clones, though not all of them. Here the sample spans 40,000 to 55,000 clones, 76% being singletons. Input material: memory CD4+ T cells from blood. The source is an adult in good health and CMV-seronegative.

CDR3 DNA: TGCAGCGTGACGGTTGGAGGGGGACCAGATACGCAGTATTTT. It is translated as CSVTVGGGPDTQYF. The gene calls are TRBV29-1 and TRBJ2-3; D could derive from TRBD1 or TRBD2 (6 bases each). The CDR3 covers 14 residues. Trimming took off 6 bases at V and 4 bases at J, with 17 bases between the two ends. Per germline, CDR1 SQVTM and CDR2 ANQGSEA.

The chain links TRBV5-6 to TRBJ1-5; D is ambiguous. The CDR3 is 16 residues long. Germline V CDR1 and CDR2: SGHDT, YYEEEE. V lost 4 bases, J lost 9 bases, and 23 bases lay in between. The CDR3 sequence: CASSRGGVPGGRPQHF. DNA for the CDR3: TGTGCCAGCAGCCGCGGTGGGGTTCCGGGCGGACGGCCCCAGCATTTT.

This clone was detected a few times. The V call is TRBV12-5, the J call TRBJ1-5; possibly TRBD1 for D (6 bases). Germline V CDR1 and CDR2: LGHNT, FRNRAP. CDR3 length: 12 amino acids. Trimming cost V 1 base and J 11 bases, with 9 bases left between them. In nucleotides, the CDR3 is TGTGCTAGTGGTTTGGACAGGGTGACCCAGCATTTT. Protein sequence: CASGLDRVTQHF. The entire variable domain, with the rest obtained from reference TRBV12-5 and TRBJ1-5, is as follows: DARVTQTPRHKVTEMGQEVTMRCQPILGHNTVFWYRQTMMQGLELLAYFRNRAPLDDSGMPKDRFSAEMPDATLATLKIQPSEPRDSAVYFCASGLDRVTQHFGDGTRLSIL.

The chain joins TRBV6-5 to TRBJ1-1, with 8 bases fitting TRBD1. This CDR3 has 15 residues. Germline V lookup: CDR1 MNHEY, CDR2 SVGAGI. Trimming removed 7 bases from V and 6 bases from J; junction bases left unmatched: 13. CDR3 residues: CASTFSGGLKAEAFF. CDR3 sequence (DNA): TGTGCCAGCACCTTTTCAGGGGGCTTGAAGGCTGAAGCTTTCTTT.

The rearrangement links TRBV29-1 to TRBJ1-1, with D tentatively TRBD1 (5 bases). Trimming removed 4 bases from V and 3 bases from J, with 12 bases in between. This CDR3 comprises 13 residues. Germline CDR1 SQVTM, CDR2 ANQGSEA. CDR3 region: CSVGGAAYTEAFF. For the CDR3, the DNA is TGCAGCGTTGGTGGGGCCGCCTACACTGAAGCTTTCTTT. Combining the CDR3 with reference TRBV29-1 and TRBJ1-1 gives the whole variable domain SAVISQKPSRDICQRGTSLTIQCQVDSQVTMMFWYRQQPGQSLTLIATANQGSEATYESGFVIDKFPISRPNLTFSTLTVSNMSPEDSSIYLCSVGGAAYTEAFFGQGTRLTVV.